This TCR beta chain originates from a study of early stage breast cancer tumors. About the research overall: Around 9.8-fold was the mean read coverage per sample.

Libraries were prepared by immunoSEQ multiplex PCR; TCRdb keeps only in-frame clonotypes and omits some of them. The data hold roughly 53,000 clones, with 75% to 95% observed a single time. Germline values: CDR1 MNHEY, CDR2 SVGAGI. V dropped 0 bases and J dropped 3; count of bases not matched to a gene: 5. This CDR3 contains 15 residues. Comment on this clone: Its specificity is unknown.

Findings and caveats of the study: In about 90% of the 16 patients, blood comparison separated tumor from normal breast.

The V call is TRBV6-5, the J call TRBJ2-7; 7 bases align to TRBD2. The sequenced sample was blood. The receptor's source is a person aged 70 to 80 with breast cancer. CDR3 nucleotides: TGTGCCAGCAGTTACTCGATCGGGACTAACTACGAGCAGTACTTC. Amino acid sequence: CASSYSIGTNYEQYF.